One and the same sample provided the 10 T cell receptor beta chains below, sequenced in a study of beta chain features in type 1 diabetes. Study-wide results and caveats: Moderate yet significant TCRB CDR3 shortening was seen in Type 1 diabetes patients in all four CD4+ subsets.

Isolated RNA was reverse transcribed in full, so expressed TCRB transcripts were sequenced. The table came from immunoSEQ multiplex PCR; TCRdb's copy has only in-frame clones and leaves some out. The repertoire holds 200,000 to 300,000 clones, with roughly 11% as singletons. These receptors' targets are unknown. The sample consisted of naive CD4+ T cells from blood. Every receptor here comes from a man aged 30 to 45 with type 1 diabetes.

The genes are TRBV28 and TRBJ1-2; TRBD1 aligns across 9 bases. Trimming took 2 bases from V and 6 from J; bases not matched to a gene: 7. There are 15 residues in the CDR3. Germline CDR1 is MDHEN and CDR2 is SYDVKM. The CDR3 DNA reads TGTGCCAGCAGTTTAGTTAGACAGGGGGATGATGGCTACACCTTC. Translation: CASSLVRQGDDGYTF.

The V gene is TRBV9, the J gene TRBJ2-3; 9 nucleotides line up with TRBD1. V was pared by 1 base and J by 5 bases, with 11 bases of the junction left unmatched. Germline V gene lookup returns CDR1 SGDLS and CDR2 YYNGEE. The CDR3 contains 17 residues. The CDR3 reads CASSVTGTGPKIDTQYF. The DNA of the CDR3 is TGTGCCAGCAGCGTAACCGGGACAGGGCCCAAGATAGATACGCAGTATTTT.

This clone was seen only a few times. This chain connects TRBV5-1 to TRBJ2-7; 9 bases line up with TRBD1. V trimming: 3 bases; J trimming: 3 bases; junction bases outside the gene matches: 7. Germline CDR1 and CDR2: SGHRS and YFSETQ. The CDR3 runs to 15 residues. CDR3 region: CASSSPGQGGYEQYF. CDR3 sequence (DNA): TGCGCCAGCAGCTCACCGGGACAGGGTGGCTACGAGCAGTACTTC.

In its sample, this clone was seen a few times. The chain uses TRBV7-3 and TRBJ2-1; D gene unclear. The CDR3 is 13 amino acids. The germline V gene encodes CDR1 SGHTA and CDR2 FQGTGA. V gave up 5 bases and J gave up 2 bases, with 7 bases separating them. DNA of the CDR3: TGTGCCAGCAGCCCCAGCGCCTACAATGAGCAGTTCTTC. Translating gives CASSPSAYNEQFF.

This chain uses TRBV19 with TRBJ2-4, with a weak D call TRBD2 (7 bases). The V and J ends lost 4 bases and 1 base respectively, with 20 bases between them. Germline loops: CDR1 LNHDA, CDR2 SQIVND (reference sequence). The CDR3 totals 18 residues. CDR3 nucleotides: TGTGCCAGTAGTAGGGGAGGGGGGGCGAGAGGGGCCAAAAACATTCAGTACTTC. Amino acids: CASSRGGGARGAKNIQYF.

The sample holds a few counts of this clone. The gene calls are TRBV6-6 and TRBJ2-7; 8 bases fit TRBD2. The CDR3 contains 12 residues. Trimming removed 10 bases from V and 4 bases from J; junction bases left unmatched: 6. Germline CDR1 MNHNY, CDR2 SVGAGI (reference sequence). The CDR3 reads CAIGREGYEQYF. In nucleotides, the CDR3 is TGTGCCATCGGTCGGGAGGGGTACGAGCAGTACTTC.

The chain recombines TRBV7-3 with TRBJ1-2, with D unclear. The V gene's germline CDR1 is SGHTA and CDR2 FQGTGA. The CDR3 length is 15 residues. Trimming pared 1 base from V and 8 bases from J, leaving 17 bases between. DNA for the CDR3: TGTGCCAGCAGCTTAAGTGTTCAGGATGGGCGAGGCTACACCTTC. This translates into CASSLSVQDGRGYTF.

This clone was counted a few times. This chain joins TRBV11-1 and TRBJ2-1; TRBD1 is a possible D gene (6 bases). Germline V gene sequence: CDR1 SGHAT, CDR2 FQDESV (reference sequence). The V gene lost 5 bases and the J gene lost 8 bases, with 13 bases spanning the gap. The CDR3 covers 13 residues. Here the CDR3 reads CASSKDSFYEQFF. The CDR3 DNA sequence: TGTGCCAGCAGCAAGGACAGTTTCTATGAGCAGTTCTTC.

The table lists this clone with a few counts. The chain has TRBV29-1 and TRBJ1-2, with 8 bases matching TRBD1. Germline V lookup: CDR1 SQVTM, CDR2 ANQGSEA. With 6 bases clipped from V and 8 bases from J, the junction kept 11 bases outside the gene matches. This CDR3 region has 13 residues. The CDR3 DNA reads TGCAGCGTGGATTGGACAGGGAGACACGGCTACACCTTC. Its protein product is CSVDWTGRHGYTF.

The chain uses TRBV7-9 and TRBJ2-5; perhaps TRBD2 as D (5 bases). V was cut by 5 bases and J by 5 bases, with 9 bases left in between. CDR3 size: 12 residues. From germline, CDR1 is SEHNR and CDR2 FQNEAQ (reference sequence). CDR3 in DNA: TGTGCCAGCAGCCGCCCGGGGGAGACCCAGTACTTC. Translating gives CASSRPGETQYF.